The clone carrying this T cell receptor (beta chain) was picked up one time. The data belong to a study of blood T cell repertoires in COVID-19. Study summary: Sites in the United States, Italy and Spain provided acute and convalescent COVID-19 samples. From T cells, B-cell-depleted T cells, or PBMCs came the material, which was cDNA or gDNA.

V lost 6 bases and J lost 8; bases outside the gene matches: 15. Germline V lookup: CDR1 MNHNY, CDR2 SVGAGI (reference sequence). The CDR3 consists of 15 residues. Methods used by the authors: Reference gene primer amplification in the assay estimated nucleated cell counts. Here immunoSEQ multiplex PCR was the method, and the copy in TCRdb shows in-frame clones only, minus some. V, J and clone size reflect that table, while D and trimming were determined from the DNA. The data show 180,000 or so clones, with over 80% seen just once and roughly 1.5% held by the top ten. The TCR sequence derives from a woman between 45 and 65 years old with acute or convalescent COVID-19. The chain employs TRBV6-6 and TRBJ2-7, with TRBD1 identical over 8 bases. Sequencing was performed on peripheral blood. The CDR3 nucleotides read TGTGCCAGCAGGGGACAGGCCCCGGCTTCTAGCAAGCAGTACTTC. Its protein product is CASRGQAPASSKQYF.